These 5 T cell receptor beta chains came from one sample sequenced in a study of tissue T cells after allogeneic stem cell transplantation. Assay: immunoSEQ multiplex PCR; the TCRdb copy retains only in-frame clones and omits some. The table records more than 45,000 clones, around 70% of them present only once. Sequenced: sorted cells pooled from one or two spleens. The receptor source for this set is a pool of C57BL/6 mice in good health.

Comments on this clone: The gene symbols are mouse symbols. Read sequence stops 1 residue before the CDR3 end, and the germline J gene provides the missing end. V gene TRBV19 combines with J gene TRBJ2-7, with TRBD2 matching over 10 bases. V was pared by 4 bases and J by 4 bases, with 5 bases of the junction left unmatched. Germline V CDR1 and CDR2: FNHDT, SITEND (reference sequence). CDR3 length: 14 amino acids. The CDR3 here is CASSQTGGYYEQYF. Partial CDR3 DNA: TGTGCCAGCAGTCAGACTGGGGGGTATTATGAACAGTAC.

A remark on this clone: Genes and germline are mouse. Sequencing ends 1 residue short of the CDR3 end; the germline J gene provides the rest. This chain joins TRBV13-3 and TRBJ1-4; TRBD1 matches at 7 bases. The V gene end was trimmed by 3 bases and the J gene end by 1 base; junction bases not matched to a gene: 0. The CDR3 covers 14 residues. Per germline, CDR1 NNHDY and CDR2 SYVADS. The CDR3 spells CASSGDSSNERLFF. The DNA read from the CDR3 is TGTGCCAGCAGTGGGGACAGTTCCAACGAAAGATTATTT. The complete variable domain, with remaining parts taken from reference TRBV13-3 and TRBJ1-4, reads EAAVTQSPRSKVAVTGGKVTLSCHQTNNHDYMYWYRQDTGHGLRLIHYSYVADSTEKGDIPDGYKASRPSQENFSLILELASLSQTAVYFCASSGDSSNERLFFGHGTKLSVL.

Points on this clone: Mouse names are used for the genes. CDR3 in amino acids: CASSKGQGATGQLYF. The part of the CDR3 DNA that was read is TGTGCCAGCAGTAAGGGACAGGGGGCGACCGGGCAGCTCTAC. The J gene is TRBJ2-2, the V gene TRBV19; TRBD1 matches 12 bases. The sequenced fragment ends 1 residue before the CDR3 boundary, so the rest is inferred from the germline J gene. V was pared by 3 bases and J by 5 bases, with 2 bases of the junction left unmatched. There are 15 residues in the CDR3. Germline V CDR1 and CDR2: FNHDT, SITEND (reference sequence).

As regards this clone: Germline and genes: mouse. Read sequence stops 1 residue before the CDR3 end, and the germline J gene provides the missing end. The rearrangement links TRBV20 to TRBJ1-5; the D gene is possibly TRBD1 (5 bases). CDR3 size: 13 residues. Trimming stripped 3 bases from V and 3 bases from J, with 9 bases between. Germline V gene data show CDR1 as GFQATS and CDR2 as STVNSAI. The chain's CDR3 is CGARPGFNQAPLF. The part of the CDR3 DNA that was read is TGTGGTGCTAGACCAGGGTTCAACCAGGCTCCGCTT.

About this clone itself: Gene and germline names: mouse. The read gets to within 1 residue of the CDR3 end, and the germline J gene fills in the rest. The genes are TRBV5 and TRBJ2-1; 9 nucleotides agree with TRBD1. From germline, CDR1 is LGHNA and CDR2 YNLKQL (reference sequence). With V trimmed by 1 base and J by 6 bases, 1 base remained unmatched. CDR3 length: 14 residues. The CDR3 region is CASSQGDRVAEQFF. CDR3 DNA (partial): TGTGCCAGCAGCCAAGGGGACAGGGTTGCTGAGCAGTTC.